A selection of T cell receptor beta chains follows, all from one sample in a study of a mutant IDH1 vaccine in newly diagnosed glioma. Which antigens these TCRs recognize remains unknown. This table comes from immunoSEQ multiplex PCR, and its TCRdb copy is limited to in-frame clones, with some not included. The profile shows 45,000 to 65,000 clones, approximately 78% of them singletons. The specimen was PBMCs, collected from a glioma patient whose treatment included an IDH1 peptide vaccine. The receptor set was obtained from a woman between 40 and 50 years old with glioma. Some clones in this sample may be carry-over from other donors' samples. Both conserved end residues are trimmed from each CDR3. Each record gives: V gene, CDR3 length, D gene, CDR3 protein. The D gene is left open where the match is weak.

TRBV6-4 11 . ASSDAPITEQF
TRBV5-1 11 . ASSLMPQETQY
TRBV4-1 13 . ASSPTGDPNQPQH
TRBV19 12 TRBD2 ASSIGTSSDTQY
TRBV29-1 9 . SVEGTSEAF
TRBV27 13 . ASSLGVLSTGELF
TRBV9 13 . ASSSDQSPTDTQY
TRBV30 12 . AWSVALRSDTQY
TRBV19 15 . ASSMVFGDYSNQPQH
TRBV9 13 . ASSAMTSTNEKLF
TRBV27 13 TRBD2 ASSSFSGGEETQY
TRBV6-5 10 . ASVGESYEQY
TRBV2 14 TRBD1 ASSELRTGGKDTQY
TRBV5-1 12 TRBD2 ASRPGLQQETQY
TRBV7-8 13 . ASSFREGYNSPLH
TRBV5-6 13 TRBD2 ASSLLAGDYNEQF
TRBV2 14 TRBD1 ASRGIPGQETYGYT
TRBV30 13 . AWTLTGWGRGGYT
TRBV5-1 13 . ASSSYSEAKNIQY
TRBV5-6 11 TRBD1 ASSLQGIEGYT